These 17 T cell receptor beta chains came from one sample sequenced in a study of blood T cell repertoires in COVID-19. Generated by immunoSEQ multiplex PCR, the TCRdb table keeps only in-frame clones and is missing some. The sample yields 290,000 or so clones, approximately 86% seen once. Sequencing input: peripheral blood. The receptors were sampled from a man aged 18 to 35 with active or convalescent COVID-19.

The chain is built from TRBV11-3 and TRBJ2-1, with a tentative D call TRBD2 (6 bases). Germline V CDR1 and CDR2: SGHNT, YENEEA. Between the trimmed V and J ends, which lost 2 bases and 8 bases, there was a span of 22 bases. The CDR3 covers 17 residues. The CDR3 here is CASSLHPGELRRDEQFF. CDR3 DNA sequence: TGTGCCAGCAGCTTACATCCGGGGGAACTCCGCCGAGATGAGCAGTTCTTC.

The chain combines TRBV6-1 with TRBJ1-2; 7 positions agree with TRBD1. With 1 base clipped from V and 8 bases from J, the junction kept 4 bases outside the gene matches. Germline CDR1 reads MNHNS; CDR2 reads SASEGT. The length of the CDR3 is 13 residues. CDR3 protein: CASSEGRGRGYTF. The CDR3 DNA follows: TGTGCCAGCAGTGAAGGGAGGGGGCGAGGCTACACCTTC.

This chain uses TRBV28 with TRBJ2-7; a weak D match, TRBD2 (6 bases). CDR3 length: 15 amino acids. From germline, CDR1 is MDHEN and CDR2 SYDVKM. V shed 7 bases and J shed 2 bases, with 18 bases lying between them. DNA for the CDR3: TGTGCCAGCAACCAATGGGGGGTGGGAACCTACGAGCAGTACTTC. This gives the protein CASNQWGVGTYEQYF.

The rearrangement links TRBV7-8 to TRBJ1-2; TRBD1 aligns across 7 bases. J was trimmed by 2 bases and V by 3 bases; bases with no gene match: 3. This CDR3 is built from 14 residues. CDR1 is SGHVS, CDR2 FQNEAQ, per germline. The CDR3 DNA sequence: TGTGCCAGCAGCTTCCGGGGACAGAACTATGGCTACACCTTC. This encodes CASSFRGQNYGYTF.

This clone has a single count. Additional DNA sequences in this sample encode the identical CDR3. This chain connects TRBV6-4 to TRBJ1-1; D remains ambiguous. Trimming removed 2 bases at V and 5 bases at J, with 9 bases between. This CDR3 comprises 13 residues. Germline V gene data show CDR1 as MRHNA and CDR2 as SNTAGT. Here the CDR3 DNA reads TGTGCCAGCAGTGACGATCGGGGTACTGAAGCTTTCTTT. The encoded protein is CASSDDRGTEAFF.

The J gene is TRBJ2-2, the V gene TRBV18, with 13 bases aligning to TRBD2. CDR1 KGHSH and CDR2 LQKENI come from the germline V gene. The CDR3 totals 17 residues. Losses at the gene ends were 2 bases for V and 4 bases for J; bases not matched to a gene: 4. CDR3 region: CASSPWGLAGLTGELFF. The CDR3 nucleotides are TGTGCCAGCTCACCATGGGGACTAGCGGGACTCACCGGGGAGCTGTTTTTT.

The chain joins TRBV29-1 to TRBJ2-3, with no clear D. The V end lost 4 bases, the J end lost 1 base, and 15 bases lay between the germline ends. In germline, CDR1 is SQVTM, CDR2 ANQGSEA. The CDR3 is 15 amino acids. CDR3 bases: TGCAGCGTTGGTGAATTGCAGGCTGGCACAGATACGCAGTATTTT. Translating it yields CSVGELQAGTDTQYF.

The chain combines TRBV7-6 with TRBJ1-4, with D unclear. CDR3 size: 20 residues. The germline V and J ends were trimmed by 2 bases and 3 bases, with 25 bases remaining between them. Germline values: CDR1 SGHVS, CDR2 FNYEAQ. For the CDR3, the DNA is TGTGCCAGCAGCTTAAGTCTAATTGTCGCGGGTTTGTCGGCTAATGAAAAACTGTTTTTT. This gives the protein CASSLSLIVAGLSANEKLFF.

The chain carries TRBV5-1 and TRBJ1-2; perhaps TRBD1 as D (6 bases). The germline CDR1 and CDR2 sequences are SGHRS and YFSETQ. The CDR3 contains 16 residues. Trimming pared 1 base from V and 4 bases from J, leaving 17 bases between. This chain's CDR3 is CASSLTSMDSIYGYTF. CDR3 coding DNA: TGCGCCAGCAGCTTGACCTCCATGGACAGCATCTATGGCTACACCTTC.

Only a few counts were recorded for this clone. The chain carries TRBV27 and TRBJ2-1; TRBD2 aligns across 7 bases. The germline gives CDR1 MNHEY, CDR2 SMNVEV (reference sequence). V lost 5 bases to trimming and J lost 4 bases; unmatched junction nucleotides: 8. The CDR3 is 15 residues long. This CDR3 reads CASSTGTTIYNEQFF. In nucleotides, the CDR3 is TGTGCCAGCAGTACCGGGACTACCATATACAATGAGCAGTTCTTC.

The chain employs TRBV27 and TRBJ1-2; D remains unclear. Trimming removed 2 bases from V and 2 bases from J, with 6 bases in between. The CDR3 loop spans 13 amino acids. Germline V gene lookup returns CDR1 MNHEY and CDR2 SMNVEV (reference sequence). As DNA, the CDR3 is TGTGCCAGCAGTTTAGGCAGAAACTATGGCTACACCTTC. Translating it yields CASSLGRNYGYTF.

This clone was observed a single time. The CDR3 nucleotides are TGTGCCAGCAGTGAAGATTCTAGCGGGAGGGAGAACACCGGGGAGCTGTTTTTT. Residues: CASSEDSSGRENTGELFF. The rearrangement uses TRBV6-4 and TRBJ2-2; 12 nucleotides agree with TRBD2. Germline V CDR1 and CDR2: MRHNA, SNTAGT. The ends lost 3 bases at V and 1 base at J; junction bases unmatched: 6. The CDR3 totals 18 residues.

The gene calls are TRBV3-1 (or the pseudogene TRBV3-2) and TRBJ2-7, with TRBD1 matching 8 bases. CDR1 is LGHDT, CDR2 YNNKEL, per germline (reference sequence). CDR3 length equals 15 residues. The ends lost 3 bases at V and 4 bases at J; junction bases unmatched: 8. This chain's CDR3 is CASSHRAGGIYEQYF. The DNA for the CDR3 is TGTGCCAGCAGCCATAGGGCAGGGGGCATTTACGAGCAGTACTTC.

CDR3 loop: CASSQDPLGTIMNEQFF. The CDR3 nucleotides read TGCGCCAGCAGCCAAGACCCCCTTGGGACAATTATGAATGAGCAGTTCTTC. The chain has TRBV4-3 and TRBJ2-1; D is possibly TRBD1 (6 bases). CDR1 LGHNA and CDR2 YSLEER come from the germline V gene. CDR3 length: 17 amino acids. Between the trimmed V and J ends, which lost 0 bases and 7 bases, there was a span of 19 bases.

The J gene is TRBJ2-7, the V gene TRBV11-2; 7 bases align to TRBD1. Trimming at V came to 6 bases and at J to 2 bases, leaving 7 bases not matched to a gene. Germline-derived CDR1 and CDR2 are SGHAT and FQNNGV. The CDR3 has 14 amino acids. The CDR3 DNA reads TGTGCCAGCAGTACACAGGGGTCCCCCTACGAGCAGTACTTC. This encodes CASSTQGSPYEQYF.

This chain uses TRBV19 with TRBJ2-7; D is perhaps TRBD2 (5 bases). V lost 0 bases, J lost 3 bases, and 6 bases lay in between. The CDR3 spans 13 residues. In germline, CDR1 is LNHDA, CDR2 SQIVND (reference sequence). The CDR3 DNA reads TGTGCCAGTAGTATAGATCGGGACTACGAGCAGTACTTC. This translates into CASSIDRDYEQYF.

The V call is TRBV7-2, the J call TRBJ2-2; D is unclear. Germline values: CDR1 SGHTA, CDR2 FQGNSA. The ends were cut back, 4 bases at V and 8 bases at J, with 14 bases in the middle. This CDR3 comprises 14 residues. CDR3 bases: TGTGCCAGCAGCTCACCAATGGCGGTGGGGGAGCTGTTTTTT. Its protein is CASSSPMAVGELFF.